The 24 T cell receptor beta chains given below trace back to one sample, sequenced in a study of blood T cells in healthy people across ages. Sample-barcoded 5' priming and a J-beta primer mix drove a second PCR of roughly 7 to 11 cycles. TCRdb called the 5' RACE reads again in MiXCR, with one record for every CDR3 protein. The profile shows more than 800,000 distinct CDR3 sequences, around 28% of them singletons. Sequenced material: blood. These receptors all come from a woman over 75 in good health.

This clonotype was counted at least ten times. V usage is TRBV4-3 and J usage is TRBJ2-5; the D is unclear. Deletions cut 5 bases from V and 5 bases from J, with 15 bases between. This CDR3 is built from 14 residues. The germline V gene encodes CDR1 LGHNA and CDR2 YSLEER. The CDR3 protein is CASSSRSPSETQYF. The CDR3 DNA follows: TGCGCCAGCAGCTCCCGAAGCCCCTCGGAGACCCAGTACTTC.

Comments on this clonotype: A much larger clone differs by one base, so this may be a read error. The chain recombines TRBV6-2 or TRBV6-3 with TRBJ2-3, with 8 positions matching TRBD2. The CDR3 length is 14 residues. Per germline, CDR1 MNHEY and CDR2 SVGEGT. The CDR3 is CASRRGLVTHTRYF. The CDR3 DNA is TGTGCCAGCAGGAGGGGACTAGTCACACATACGCGGTATTTT.

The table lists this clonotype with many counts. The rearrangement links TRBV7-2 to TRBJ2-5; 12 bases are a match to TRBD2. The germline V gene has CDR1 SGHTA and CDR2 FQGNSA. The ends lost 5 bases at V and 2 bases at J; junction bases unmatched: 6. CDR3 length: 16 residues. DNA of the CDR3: TGTGCCAGCAGCCCTCAGACTAGCGGGAGACAAGAGACCCAGTACTTC. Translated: CASSPQTSGRQETQYF.

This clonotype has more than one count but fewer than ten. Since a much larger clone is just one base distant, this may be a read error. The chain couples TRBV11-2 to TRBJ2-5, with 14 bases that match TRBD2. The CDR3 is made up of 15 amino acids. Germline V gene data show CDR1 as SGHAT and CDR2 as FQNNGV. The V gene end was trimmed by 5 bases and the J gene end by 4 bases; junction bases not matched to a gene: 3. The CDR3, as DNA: TGTGCCAGCAGCCACGGGACTAGCGGGGGAGAGACCCAGTACTTC. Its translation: CASSHGTSGGETQYF.

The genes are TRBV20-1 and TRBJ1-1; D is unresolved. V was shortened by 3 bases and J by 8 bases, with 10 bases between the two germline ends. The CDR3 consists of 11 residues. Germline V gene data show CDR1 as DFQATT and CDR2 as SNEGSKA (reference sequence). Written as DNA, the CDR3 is TGCAGTGCTAGTGGACTCTTCGAAGCTTTCTTT. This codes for CSASGLFEAFF.

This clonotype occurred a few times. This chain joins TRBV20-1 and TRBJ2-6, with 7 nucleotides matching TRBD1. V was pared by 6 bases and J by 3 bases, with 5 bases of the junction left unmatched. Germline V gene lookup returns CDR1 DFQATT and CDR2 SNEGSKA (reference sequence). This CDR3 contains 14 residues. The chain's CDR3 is CSANDRVGANVLTF. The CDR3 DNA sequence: TGCAGTGCCAACGACAGGGTTGGGGCCAACGTCCTGACTTTC.

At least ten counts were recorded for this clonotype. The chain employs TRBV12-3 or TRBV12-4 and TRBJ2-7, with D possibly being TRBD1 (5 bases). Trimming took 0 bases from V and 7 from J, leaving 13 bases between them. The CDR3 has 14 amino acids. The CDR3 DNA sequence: TGTGCCAGCAGTTTAGCAGGGGCGGTGGGAGAGCAGTACTTC. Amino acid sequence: CASSLAGAVGEQYF.

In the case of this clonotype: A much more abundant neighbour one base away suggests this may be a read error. CDR3 DNA sequence: TGTGCCAGCAGCTCCGCGGAGGGAAGCAATCGGCCCCAGCATTTT. Translated, it gives CASSSAEGSNRPQHF. The chain couples TRBV7-9 to TRBJ1-5; D remains ambiguous. The CDR3 is made up of 15 amino acids. Germline V gene sequence: CDR1 SEHNR, CDR2 FQNEAQ (reference sequence).

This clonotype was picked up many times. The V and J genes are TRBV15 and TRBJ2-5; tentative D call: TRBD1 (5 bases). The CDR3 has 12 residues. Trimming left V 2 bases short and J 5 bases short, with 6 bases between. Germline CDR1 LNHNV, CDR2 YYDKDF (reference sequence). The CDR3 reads CATSRKGETQYF. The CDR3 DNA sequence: TGTGCCACCAGCAGAAAGGGGGAGACCCAGTACTTC.

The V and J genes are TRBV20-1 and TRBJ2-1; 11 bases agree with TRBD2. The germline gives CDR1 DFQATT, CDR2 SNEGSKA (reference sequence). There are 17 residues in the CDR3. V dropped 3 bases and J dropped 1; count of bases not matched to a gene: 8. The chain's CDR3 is CSASQGLAGGSYNEQFF. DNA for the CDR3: TGCAGTGCTAGTCAGGGGCTAGCGGGAGGTTCCTACAATGAGCAGTTCTTC.

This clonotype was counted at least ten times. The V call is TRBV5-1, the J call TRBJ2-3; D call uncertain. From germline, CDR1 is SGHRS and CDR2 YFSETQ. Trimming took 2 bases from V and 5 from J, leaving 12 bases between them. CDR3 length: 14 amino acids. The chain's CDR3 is CASSFDAPVDTQYF. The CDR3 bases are TGCGCCAGCAGCTTCGACGCCCCGGTAGATACGCAGTATTTT. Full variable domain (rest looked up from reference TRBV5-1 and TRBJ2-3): KAGVTQTPRYLIKTRGQQVTLSCSPISGHRSVSWYQQTPGQGLQFLFEYFSETQRNKGNFPGRFSGRQFSNSRSEMNVSTLELGDSALYLCASSFDAPVDTQYFGPGTRLTVL.

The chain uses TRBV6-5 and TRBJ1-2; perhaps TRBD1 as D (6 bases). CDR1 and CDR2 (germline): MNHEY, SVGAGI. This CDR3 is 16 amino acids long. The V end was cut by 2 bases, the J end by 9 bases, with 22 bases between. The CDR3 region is CASSYGPSGVYYSYTF. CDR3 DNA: TGTGCCAGCAGTTACGGGCCTTCAGGGGTTTACTACAGCTACACCTTC.

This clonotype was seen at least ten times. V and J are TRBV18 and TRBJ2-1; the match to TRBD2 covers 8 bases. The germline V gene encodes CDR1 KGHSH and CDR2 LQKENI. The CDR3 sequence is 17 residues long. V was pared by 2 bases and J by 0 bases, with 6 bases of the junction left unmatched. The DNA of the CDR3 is TGTGCCAGCTCACCAAATAGCGGGGTGAGCTCCTACAATGAGCAGTTCTTC. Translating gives CASSPNSGVSSYNEQFF.

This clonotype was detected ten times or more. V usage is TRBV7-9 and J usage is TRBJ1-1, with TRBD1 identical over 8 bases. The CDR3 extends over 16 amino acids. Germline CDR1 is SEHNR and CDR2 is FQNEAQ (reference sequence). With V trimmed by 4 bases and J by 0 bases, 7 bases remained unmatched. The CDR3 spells CASSSRQGTMNTEAFF. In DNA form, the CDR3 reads TGTGCCAGCAGCTCCAGACAGGGGACAATGAACACTGAAGCTTTCTTT.

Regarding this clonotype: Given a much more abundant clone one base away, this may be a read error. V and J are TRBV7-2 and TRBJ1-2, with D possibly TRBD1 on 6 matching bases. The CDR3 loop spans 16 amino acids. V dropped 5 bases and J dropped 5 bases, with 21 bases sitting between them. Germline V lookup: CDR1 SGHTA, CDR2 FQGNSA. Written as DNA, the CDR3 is TGTGCCAGCAGCCGAAAGGGAGTGTCAGGGGCATATGGCTACACCTTC. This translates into CASSRKGVSGAYGYTF.

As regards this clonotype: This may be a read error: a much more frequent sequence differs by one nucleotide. CDR3 coding DNA: TGTGTCAGCAGCCCGGGCAGGGGAGATACGCAGTATTTT. Protein product: CVSSPGRGDTQYF. This chain uses TRBV7-2 with TRBJ2-3; D may be TRBD1 (6 bases). The CDR3 contains 13 residues. Germline V gene lookup returns CDR1 SGHTA and CDR2 FQGNSA.

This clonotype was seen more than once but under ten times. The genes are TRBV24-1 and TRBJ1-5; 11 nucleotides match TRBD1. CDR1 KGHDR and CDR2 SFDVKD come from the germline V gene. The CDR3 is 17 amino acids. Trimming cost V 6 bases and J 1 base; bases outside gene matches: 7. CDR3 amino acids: CATSPGQGVFSNQPQHF. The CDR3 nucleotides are TGTGCCACCAGTCCGGGACAGGGGGTTTTCAGCAATCAGCCCCAGCATTTT.

CDR3 region: CSVALNSYNEQFF. The CDR3 DNA reads TGCAGCGTGGCACTGAACTCCTACAATGAGCAGTTCTTC. The chain recombines TRBV29-1 with TRBJ2-1; unclear D gene. Trimming shortened V by 6 bases and J by 0 bases, and 9 bases separated the two germline ends. This CDR3 has 13 amino acids. Per germline, CDR1 SQVTM and CDR2 ANQGSEA.

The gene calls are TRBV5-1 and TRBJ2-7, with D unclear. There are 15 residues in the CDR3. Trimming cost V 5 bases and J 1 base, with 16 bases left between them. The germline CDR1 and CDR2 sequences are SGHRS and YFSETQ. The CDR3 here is CASRPNPGLSYEQYF. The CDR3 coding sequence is TGCGCCAGCAGGCCAAACCCCGGGCTGTCCTACGAGCAGTACTTC.

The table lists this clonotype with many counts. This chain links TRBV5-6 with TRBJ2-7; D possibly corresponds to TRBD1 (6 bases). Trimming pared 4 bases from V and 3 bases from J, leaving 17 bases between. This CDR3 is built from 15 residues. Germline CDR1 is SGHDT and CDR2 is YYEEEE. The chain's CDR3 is CASSRLRGSFYEQYF. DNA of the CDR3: TGTGCCAGCAGCCGCCTCAGGGGCTCCTTCTACGAGCAGTACTTC.

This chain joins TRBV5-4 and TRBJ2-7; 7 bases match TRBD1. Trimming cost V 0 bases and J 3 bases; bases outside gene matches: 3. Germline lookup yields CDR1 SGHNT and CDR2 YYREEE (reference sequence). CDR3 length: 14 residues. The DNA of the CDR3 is TGTGCCAGCAGCTTGGCGGCAGGGGGCTACGAGCAGTACGTC. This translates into CASSLAAGGYEQYV.

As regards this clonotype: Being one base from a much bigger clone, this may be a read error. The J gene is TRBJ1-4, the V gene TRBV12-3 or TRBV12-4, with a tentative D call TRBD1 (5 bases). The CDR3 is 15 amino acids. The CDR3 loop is CASQLGTLSNEKQFF. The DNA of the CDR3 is TGTGCCAGTCAACTCGGGACCCTCTCTAATGAAAAACAGTTTTTT.

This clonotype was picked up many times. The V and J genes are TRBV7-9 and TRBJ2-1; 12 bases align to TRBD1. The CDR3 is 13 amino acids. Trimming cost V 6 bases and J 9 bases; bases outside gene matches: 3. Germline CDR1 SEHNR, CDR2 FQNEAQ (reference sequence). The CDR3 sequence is CASRGQGAREQFF. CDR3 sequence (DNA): TGTGCCAGCAGGGGACAGGGGGCGCGTGAGCAGTTCTTC. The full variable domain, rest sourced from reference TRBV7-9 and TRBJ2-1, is DTGVSQNPRHKITKRGQNVTFRCDPISEHNRLYWYRQTLGQGPEFLTYFQNEAQLEKSRLLSDRFSAERPKGSFSTLEIQRTEQGDSAMYLCASRGQGAREQFFGPGTRLTVL.

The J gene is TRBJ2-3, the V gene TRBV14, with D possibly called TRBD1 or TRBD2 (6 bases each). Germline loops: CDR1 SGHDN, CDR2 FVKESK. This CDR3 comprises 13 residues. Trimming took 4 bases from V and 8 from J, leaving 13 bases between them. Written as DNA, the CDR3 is TGTGCCAGCAGCCGGGAAAGGGGGGTTACGCAGTATTTT. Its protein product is CASSRERGVTQYF.